Below are 20 T cell receptor beta chains sequenced from a single sample in a study of beta chain features in type 1 diabetes. Reverse transcription of all isolated RNA meant that expressed TCRB transcripts were sequenced. Repertoires were generated with immunoSEQ multiplex PCR, while TCRdb's copy carries only in-frame clones and drops some. The table includes hundreds of thousands of clones, 15% to 17% detected once. Sequenced: naive CD4+ T cells from blood. All receptors come from a man aged 18 to 29 in good health.

J is TRBJ1-5 and V is TRBV27, with a weak D call TRBD1 (6 bases). Germline V gene data show CDR1 as MNHEY and CDR2 as SMNVEV (reference sequence). V was trimmed by 3 bases and J by 0 bases, leaving 12 bases between them. There are 16 residues in the CDR3. The DNA of the CDR3 is TGTGCCAGCAGTTTTTCCAGACAGGTTAGCAATCAGCCCCAGCATTTT. Encoded protein: CASSFSRQVSNQPQHF.

The chain couples TRBV4-2 to TRBJ2-7; D not resolved. The CDR3 is 15 amino acids. V lost 0 bases, J lost 0 bases, and 9 bases lay in between. CDR1 and CDR2 (germline): LGHNA, YNFKEQ. The DNA for the CDR3 is TGTGCCAGCAGCCAAGATGTGGCCACCTCCTACGAGCAGTACTTC. It yields the protein CASSQDVATSYEQYF.

Only a few counts were recorded for this clone. Other DNA sequences of this sample code for an identical CDR3. The gene calls are TRBV18 and TRBJ2-2, with a weak D call TRBD2 (7 bases). The length of the CDR3 is 15 residues. Trimming cost V 3 bases and J 1 base, with 9 bases left between them. In germline, CDR1 is KGHSH, CDR2 LQKENI. Here the CDR3 DNA reads TGTGCCAGCTCACCGGGGGGGCTGAACACCGGGGAGCTGTTTTTT. It yields the protein CASSPGGLNTGELFF.

This clone was seen a few times. This chain links TRBV6-5 with TRBJ2-3, with D possibly matching TRBD1 (7 bases). Germline V lookup: CDR1 MNHEY, CDR2 SVGAGI. V lost 0 bases and J lost 2, with 12 bases in between. The CDR3 loop spans 16 amino acids. CDR3 sequence: CASSYSAGQFTDTQYF. CDR3 in DNA: TGTGCCAGCAGTTACTCCGCGGGACAGTTCACAGATACGCAGTATTTT.

The rearrangement uses TRBV15 and TRBJ2-4; D not certain. CDR1 is LNHNV, CDR2 YYDKDF, per germline (reference sequence). V lost 0 bases, J lost 0 bases, and 12 bases lay in between. The CDR3 totals 17 residues. The CDR3 spells CATSRDPSVLAKNIQYF. CDR3 in DNA: TGTGCCACCAGCAGAGATCCCTCAGTGCTAGCCAAAAACATTCAGTACTTC.

This clone was picked up a small number of times. The J gene is TRBJ2-1, the V gene TRBV25-1, with D tentatively TRBD2 (6 bases). CDR1 and CDR2 (germline): MGHDK, SYGVNS. V dropped 3 bases and J dropped 4 bases, with 10 bases sitting between them. The CDR3 runs 14 residues. DNA of the CDR3: TGTGCCAGCAGTGAGGACTACCGATACAATGAGCAGTTCTTC. It is translated as CASSEDYRYNEQFF. Together with reference TRBV25-1 and TRBJ2-1, the CDR3 gives the full variable domain: EADIYQTPRYLVIGTGKKITLECSQTMGHDKMYWYQQDPGMELHLIHYSYGVNSTEKGDLSSESTVSRIRTEHFPLTLESARPSHTSQYLCASSEDYRYNEQFFGPGTRLTVL.

CDR3 protein: CASSRGKYRDYLYNEQFF. CDR3 sequence (DNA): TGCGCCAGCAGCCGAGGCAAGTACCGGGACTACCTTTACAATGAGCAGTTCTTC. V usage is TRBV4-3 and J usage is TRBJ2-1; TRBD2 agrees at 7 bases. The germline gives CDR1 LGHNA, CDR2 YSLEER. The CDR3 extends over 18 amino acids. The V gene end was trimmed by 4 bases and the J gene end by 4 bases; junction bases not matched to a gene: 16.

This clone was seen at least ten times. The V gene is TRBV10-3, the J gene TRBJ2-1; 7 bases align to TRBD2. CDR1 is ENHRY and CDR2 is SYGVKD in the germline V gene. J was trimmed by 13 bases and V by 4 bases; bases with no gene match: 10. The CDR3 is 13 residues long. CDR3 residues: CAISGILGEGQFF. The CDR3 region has the DNA TGTGCCATCAGTGGGATCCTTGGGGAGGGCCAGTTCTTC.

A few counts support this clone. CDR3 protein: CASSLWTGAYNEQFF. CDR3 DNA: TGTGCCAGCAGCTTATGGACAGGGGCCTACAATGAGCAGTTCTTC. This chain connects TRBV7-8 to TRBJ2-1; 9 nucleotides align to TRBD1. Germline V gives CDR1 SGHVS, CDR2 FQNEAQ. The CDR3 is 15 amino acids. V shed 2 bases, J shed 2 bases, and the junction held 1 base outside the gene matches.

This clone was counted a few times. This chain joins TRBV10-3 and TRBJ2-7, with 9 bases matching TRBD1. V lost 6 bases and J lost 3; bases outside the gene matches: 6. The CDR3 is made up of 14 amino acids. Per the germline V gene, CDR1 is ENHRY and CDR2 is SYGVKD. CDR3 protein: CAISPPGQGYEQYF. DNA for the CDR3: TGTGCCATCAGCCCACCGGGACAGGGCTACGAGCAGTACTTC.

The chain employs TRBV4-2 and TRBJ2-7; no clear D gene. CDR3 length equals 13 residues. V gave up 0 bases and J gave up 3 bases, with 6 bases separating them. Germline loops: CDR1 LGHNA, CDR2 YNFKEQ. The CDR3 coding sequence is TGTGCCAGCAGCCAAGACCGGATCTACGAGCAGTACTTC. It codes for CASSQDRIYEQYF.

This clone was recorded a few times. The CDR3 DNA sequence: TGTGCCAGCAGCCAGGACAGGGGAGCCCTTAACTATGGCTACACCTTC. The encoded protein is CASSQDRGALNYGYTF. The V call is TRBV9, the J call TRBJ1-2, with TRBD1 matching over 9 bases. Germline V gene sequence: CDR1 SGDLS, CDR2 YYNGEE. Trimming took 4 bases from V and 1 from J; bases not matched to a gene: 8. This CDR3 has 16 residues.

V usage is TRBV7-2 and J usage is TRBJ2-7; D is unclear. The CDR3 is 16 amino acids. The V and J ends lost 1 base and 3 bases respectively, with 16 bases between them. In germline, CDR1 is SGHTA, CDR2 FQGNSA. The CDR3, as DNA: TGTGCCAGCAGCTTAGTCCTTCGGCGGACCAACTACGAGCAGTACTTC. Encoded protein: CASSLVLRRTNYEQYF. Using reference TRBV7-2 and TRBJ2-7 for the parts outside the CDR3, the full variable domain is GAGVSQSPSNKVTEKGKDVELRCDPISGHTALYWYRQSLGQGLEFLIYFQGNSAPDKSGLPSDRFSAERTGGSVSTLTIQRTQQEDSAVYLCASSLVLRRTNYEQYFGPGTRLTVT.

The chain links TRBV28 to TRBJ1-1; D ambiguous. The CDR3 is 15 amino acids. Germline assignment: CDR1 MDHEN and CDR2 SYDVKM. V lost 3 bases to trimming and J lost 5 bases, with 16 bases between them. For the CDR3, the DNA is TGTGCCAGCAGTTTCCAGCGGCGATCGGGGACTGAAGCTTTCTTT. Its protein product is CASSFQRRSGTEAFF.

The CDR3 DNA sequence: TGTGCCAGCAGCTTAGCGCTAGGGACACCCCTATCGCAGTACTTC. This sequence encodes CASSLALGTPLSQYF. The chain carries TRBV7-9 and TRBJ2-7, with D possibly matching TRBD1 (6 bases). V was pared by 0 bases and J by 9 bases, with 18 bases between. This CDR3 is 15 amino acids long. CDR1 SEHNR and CDR2 FQNEAQ come from the germline V gene (reference sequence).

The chain uses TRBV11-1 and TRBJ2-1; no clear D gene. V lost 3 bases to trimming and J lost 0 bases, with 9 bases between them. The germline V gene has CDR1 SGHAT and CDR2 FQDESV (reference sequence). The CDR3 length is 15 residues. The CDR3, as DNA: TGTGCCAGCAGCTTTGTTTTGAGCTCCTACAATGAGCAGTTCTTC. Amino acids: CASSFVLSSYNEQFF.

The gene calls are TRBV9 and TRBJ1-5; the D is unclear. In germline, CDR1 is SGDLS, CDR2 YYNGEE. The V and J ends lost 0 bases and 3 bases respectively, with 10 bases between them. This CDR3 contains 15 residues. Here the CDR3 reads CASSVGGSLNQPQHF. CDR3 DNA sequence: TGTGCCAGCAGCGTAGGCGGTAGCCTCAATCAGCCCCAGCATTTT.

The chain is built from TRBV10-3 and TRBJ1-3; tentative D call: TRBD1 (5 bases). The CDR3 extends over 17 amino acids. Germline CDR1 ENHRY, CDR2 SYGVKD. V was shortened by 2 bases and J by 9 bases, with 23 bases between the two germline ends. As DNA, the CDR3 is TGTGCCATCAGTGAGGGGGACTCCCGCCTCGCAAGGGGCACCATATATTTT. It is translated as CAISEGDSRLARGTIYF.

This clone appeared a few times. The genes are TRBV28 and TRBJ1-1; 7 nucleotides line up with TRBD1. Germline V gene lookup returns CDR1 MDHEN and CDR2 SYDVKM. The CDR3 is 17 amino acids. The ends lost 2 bases at V and 0 bases at J; junction bases unmatched: 9. The CDR3 loop is CASSLMARDRLNTEAFF. Written as DNA, the CDR3 is TGTGCCAGCAGTTTAATGGCTCGGGACAGATTGAACACTGAAGCTTTCTTT.

The CDR3 protein is CASSAGYWGVNEQFF. CDR3 DNA sequence: TGTGCCAGCAGCGCGGGTTACTGGGGAGTCAATGAGCAGTTCTTC. The chain couples TRBV7-2 to TRBJ2-1; D might be TRBD2 (5 bases). The CDR3 is 15 amino acids. Germline lookup yields CDR1 SGHTA and CDR2 FQGNSA. V lost 5 bases to trimming and J lost 6 bases, with 17 bases between them.